Reported below is one TCR beta chain. Its target antigen remains unknown. One base away there is no much larger clone; base qualities are not given. TCRbeta CDR3 regions were amplified from genomic DNA by means of the immunoSEQ Assay, a bias-controlled multiplex PCR. Per the authors' processing: Within the assay, amplification of reference gene primers was used to estimate how many nucleated cells each sample contained. Sequence reads were collapsed and filtered to measure the absolute abundance of every unique TCRbeta CDR3 rearrangement. For each sample, productive Simpson clonality was calculated as the square root of Simpson's diversity index across productive rearrangements. TCRdb took over this immuneACCESS table, retaining in-frame rearrangements with V and J assigned. Such tables are incomplete; in checked studies, under half of the missing clones stem from an unresolved V gene, and the remainder is unexplained. D and trimming were read from the DNA, whereas the V and J calls and clone size are those reported in that table. Here the sample has some 130,000 clones; about 91% occur a single time. About a tenth of the sample comes from the top ten.

Each collaborating institution followed its own protocols to collect whole blood in K2EDTA tubes. For TCRbeta analysis, collaborators shipped samples in one of three forms: frozen whole blood, isolated PBMCs, or DNA extracted from either of those sample types. The data were taken from a study of blood T cell repertoires in COVID-19 (dated by TCRdb to the early 2020s). Regarding the complete study: Samples covering the acute and convalescent phases of COVID-19 were provided by collaborators in the United States, Italy and Spain. Deeply sampled blood TCRbeta repertoires from subjects exposed to, actively infected with, or recovered from COVID-19 were included in the dataset. Sample metadata almost always included a de-identified subject ID, COVID-19 status, age in years and sex. Where available, HLA class I and class II types were obtained from metadata supplied by the sample provider rather than from assay-based typing. The repertoires were released in a freely available public database intended as a resource for research on the immune response to SARS-CoV-2. The prospective study material was composed of cDNA or gDNA derived from T cells, B-cell-depleted T cells, or PBMCs. The samples were drawn from two sources: the first 160 participants of the ongoing ImmuneRACE study, and about 1,300 subjects contributed by 6 global collaborators. Overall results and qualifications from the work: The amount of clinical and demographic metadata varied by source and participant and was provided uncurated.

The TCR originated in a man aged 45-65 years with acute or convalescent COVID-19. The specimen sequenced was peripheral blood.

The CDR3 region: CASSRGQYEQYF. In nucleotide form, the sequence is TGTGCCAGCAGCCGCGGACAATACGAGCAGTACTTC. The sequence is built from TRBV13 and TRBJ2-7, with a tentative D gene TRBD1 over 5 matching bases. There are 12 amino acids in the CDR3, from cysteine to phenylalanine inclusive. Of the read, only the CDR3 DNA is kept; its 36 bases are in frame from base 1. CDR1 and CDR2, looked up from the germline V gene (reference sequence), are PRHDT and FYEKMQ. V is shortened by 5 bases, J by 4 bases, and the region joining them spans 9 bases.